The clone carrying this TCR beta chain was observed a single time. The antigen is unknown. Germline assignment: CDR1 SGDLS and CDR2 YYNGEE. The CDR3 has 13 residues. V was clipped by 2 bases and J by 4 bases; unmatched bases: 1. This record comes from a study of somatic mutations in cytotoxic T cells in rheumatoid arthritis. Study as a whole: Flow-sorting brought some V beta antibody-stained T-cell populations to nearly 100% purity, V beta1+ cells sequenced for TCRB among them.

Method: immunoSEQ multiplex PCR; TCRdb's copy keeps in-frame clones and lacks some. The top ten clones hold about 7.5% of a sample with roughly 3,900 clones, roughly 92% of them seen once. Study outcomes and limitations: Of the expanded CD8+ clones, the antigen targets were not known. Nothing was done to adjust for multiple comparisons when TRBV07 showed up slightly less in rheumatoid arthritis patients.

This rearrangement joins TRBV9 to TRBJ2-5; 8 bases match TRBD1. The TCR originated in a woman in her sixties or seventies with rheumatoid arthritis. Sequenced input: CD8+ T cells sorted from blood. CDR3 nucleotide sequence: TGTGCCAGCAGCGTCAGGGGGCGAGAGACCCAGTACTTC. This gives the protein CASSVRGRETQYF.